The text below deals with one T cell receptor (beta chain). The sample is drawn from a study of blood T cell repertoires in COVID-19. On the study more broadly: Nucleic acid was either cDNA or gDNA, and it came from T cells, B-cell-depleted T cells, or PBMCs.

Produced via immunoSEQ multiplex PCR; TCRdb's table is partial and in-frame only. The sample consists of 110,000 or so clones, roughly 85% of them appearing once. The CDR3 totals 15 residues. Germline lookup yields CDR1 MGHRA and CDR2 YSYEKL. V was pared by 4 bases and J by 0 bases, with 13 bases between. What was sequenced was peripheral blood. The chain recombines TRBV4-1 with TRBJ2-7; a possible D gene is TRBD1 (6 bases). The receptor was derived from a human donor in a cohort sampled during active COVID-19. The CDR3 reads CASSLRQASSYEQYF. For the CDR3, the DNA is TGCGCCAGCAGCCTACGACAGGCGAGCTCCTACGAGCAGTACTTC.